This TCR beta chain derives from a study of cytomegalovirus exposure and HLA in healthy donors. Germline CDR1 is SGDLS and CDR2 is YYNGEE. This CDR3 is 14 amino acids long. Trimming left V 7 bases short and J 5 bases short, with 18 bases between. In the PCR, 60 Vbeta and 13 Jbeta primers were used. The table came from immunoSEQ multiplex PCR; TCRdb's copy has only in-frame clones and leaves some out. Of fewer than 150,000 clones listed, 65% to 80% are singletons. The TCR was taken from a woman aged 30 to 39 in good health and CMV-seronegative. This rearrangement joins TRBV9 to TRBJ2-5; perhaps TRBD2 as D (5 bases). The specimen was PBMCs. CDR3 amino acids: CASAQDSHGETQYF. The CDR3 nucleotides read TGTGCCAGCGCCCAGGACTCCCATGGGGAGACCCAGTACTTC.